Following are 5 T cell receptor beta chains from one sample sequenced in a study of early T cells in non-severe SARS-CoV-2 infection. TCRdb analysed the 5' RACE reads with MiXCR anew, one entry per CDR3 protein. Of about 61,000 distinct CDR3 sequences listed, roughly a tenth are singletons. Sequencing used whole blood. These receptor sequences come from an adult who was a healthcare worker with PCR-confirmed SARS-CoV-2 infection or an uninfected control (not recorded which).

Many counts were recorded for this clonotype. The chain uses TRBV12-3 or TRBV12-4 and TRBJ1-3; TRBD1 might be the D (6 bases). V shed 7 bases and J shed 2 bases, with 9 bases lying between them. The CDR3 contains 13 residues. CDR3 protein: CASKQGAGNTIYF. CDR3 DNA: TGTGCCAGCAAACAGGGCGCTGGAAACACCATATATTTT.

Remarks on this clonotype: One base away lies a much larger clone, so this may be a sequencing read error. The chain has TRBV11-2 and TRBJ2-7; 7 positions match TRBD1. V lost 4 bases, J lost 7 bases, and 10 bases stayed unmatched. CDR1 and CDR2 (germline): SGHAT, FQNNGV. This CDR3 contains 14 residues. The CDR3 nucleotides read TGTGCCAGCAGCTACCCGGACAGGCCGAGGGAGCAGTACTTC. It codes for CASSYPDRPREQYF.

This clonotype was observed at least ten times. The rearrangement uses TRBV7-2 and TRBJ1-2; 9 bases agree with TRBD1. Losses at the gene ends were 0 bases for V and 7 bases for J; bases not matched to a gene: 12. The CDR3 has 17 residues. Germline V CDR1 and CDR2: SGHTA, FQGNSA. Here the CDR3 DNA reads TGTGCCAGCAGCTTAGCCGGGACAGGGAGATTCGTGGGTGGCTACACCTTC. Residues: CASSLAGTGRFVGGYTF.

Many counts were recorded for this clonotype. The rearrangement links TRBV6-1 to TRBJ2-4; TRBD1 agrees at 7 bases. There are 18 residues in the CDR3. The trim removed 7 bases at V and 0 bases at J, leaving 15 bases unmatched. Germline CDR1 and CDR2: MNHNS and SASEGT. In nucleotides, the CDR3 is TGTGCCAGCAATGGGGAGACAGGGACCTTATTAGCCAAAAACATTCAGTACTTC. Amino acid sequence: CASNGETGTLLAKNIQYF.

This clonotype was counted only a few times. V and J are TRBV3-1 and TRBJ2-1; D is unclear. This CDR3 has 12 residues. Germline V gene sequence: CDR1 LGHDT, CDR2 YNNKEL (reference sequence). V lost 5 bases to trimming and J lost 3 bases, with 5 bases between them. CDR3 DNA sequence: TGTGCCAGCAGCATACACTACAATGAGCAGTTCTTC. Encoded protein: CASSIHYNEQFF.